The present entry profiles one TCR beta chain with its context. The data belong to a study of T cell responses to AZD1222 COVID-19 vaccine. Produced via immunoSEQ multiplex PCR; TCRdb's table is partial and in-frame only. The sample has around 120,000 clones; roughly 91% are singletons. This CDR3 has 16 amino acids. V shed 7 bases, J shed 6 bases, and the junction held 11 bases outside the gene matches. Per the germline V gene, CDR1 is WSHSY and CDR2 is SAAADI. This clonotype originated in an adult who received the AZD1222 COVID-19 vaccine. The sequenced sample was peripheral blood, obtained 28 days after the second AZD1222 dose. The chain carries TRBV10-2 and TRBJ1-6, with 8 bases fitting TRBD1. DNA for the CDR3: TGCGCCAGCAACCCAGACAGGGGTCTTTTTAATTCACCCCTCCACTTT. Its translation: CASNPDRGLFNSPLHF.